The rows below give T cell receptor beta chains drawn from one sample of a study of T-cell memory formation after mild COVID-19. TCRdb passed the 5' RACE reads through MiXCR, listing each CDR3 protein once. Among hundreds of thousands of distinct CDR3 sequences listed, roughly 21% were seen once. The sequencing sample was made of PBMCs or a T cell subset sorted from them (not recorded which). These receptor sequences come from an adult woman who had mild COVID-19 (a few samples of this study predate the infection). Cell type and time point are not known. CDR3s include the opening cysteine and the closing phenylalanine or tryptophan. Fields, in order: V gene, D gene, clone size, J gene, CDR3 DNA, CDR3 protein. The D gene is left open where the match is weak. Size is stated for part of the rows, as once, few or many counts, or as a class when the clone is expanded.

TRBV20-1,TRBD1,few,TRBJ2-3,TGCAGTGCTTCAACCAGGGGGCGCTTGAATACGCAGTATTTT,CSASTRGRLNTQYF
TRBV12-3/TRBV12-4,NA,few,TRBJ2-1,TGTGCCAGCAGTCGGTCCAATGAGCAGTTCTTC,CASSRSNEQFF
TRBV2,NA,NA,TRBJ1-4,TGTGCCAGCAGTGACTGGTCAACTAATGAAAAACTGTTTTTT,CASSDWSTNEKLFF
TRBV6-5,NA,NA,TRBJ2-1,TGTGCCAGCAGCCGGCAGGTCTACAATGAGCAGTTCTTC,CASSRQVYNEQFF
TRBV13,NA,NA,TRBJ2-2,TGTGCCAGCAGCTTAGCGGGCTTGAACACCGGGGAGCTGTTTTTT,CASSLAGLNTGELFF
TRBV7-9,TRBD2,few,TRBJ2-5,TGTGCCAGCCTCACCGGGAGCGGGGAAGAGACCCAGTACTTC,CASLTGSGEETQYF
TRBV15,NA,NA,TRBJ2-7,TGTGCCACCAGCAGAGGAGAGGGGCCCACCTACGAGCAGTACTTC,CATSRGEGPTYEQYF
TRBV5-1,NA,few,TRBJ1-5,TGCGCCAGCGGAATACAGAAAAATAGCAATCAGCCCCAGCATTTT,CASGIQKNSNQPQHF
TRBV7-2,TRBD2,NA,TRBJ2-1,TGTGCCAGCACCCAGGGGCCTTGGGGGACTAGCAGAGAAACTTACAATGAGCAGTTCTTC,CASTQGPWGTSRETYNEQFF
TRBV5-1,TRBD1,once,TRBJ1-4,TGCGCCAGCAGCTCCGGGACAGGGACCGATAATGAAAAACTGTTTTTT,CASSSGTGTDNEKLFF
TRBV4-1,NA,NA,TRBJ1-2,TGCGCCAGCAGCCAAGGGGCTGGGGGTGGCTACACCTTC,CASSQGAGGGYTF
TRBV15,NA,few,TRBJ2-7,TGTGCCACCAGCAGAGAACAGGCAACCTCCTACGAGCAGTACTTC,CATSREQATSYEQYF